At least ten counts were recorded for the clone carrying this T cell receptor beta chain. This sample stems from a study of blood T cells in healthy people across ages. Combining a sample-barcoded 5' primer with a J-beta primer mix, a second PCR ran for 7 to 11 cycles. Each cDNA was tagged by a template-switch adaptor containing 12 random nucleotides. Sequencing recovered at least 3 million CDR3-containing paired-end reads from each sample. One entry per CDR3 protein, called by TCRdb with MiXCR from the 5' RACE reads. The sample has hundreds of thousands of distinct CDR3 sequences, 21% seen once. The study drew donors from healthy Caucasian individuals in Russia aged roughly 6 to 90. Trimming cost V 1 base and J 0 bases, with 7 bases left between them. CDR1 is SGHTA, CDR2 FQGNSA, per germline. This CDR3 spans 15 amino acids.

This sequence originates from a man between 65 and 79 years old in good health. Sequences were obtained from blood. This chain joins TRBV7-2 and TRBJ2-1; D call uncertain. The CDR3 nucleotides are TGTGCCAGCAGCTTAGAGCCCGGCTCCTACAATGAGCAGTTCTTC. It codes for CASSLEPGSYNEQFF.